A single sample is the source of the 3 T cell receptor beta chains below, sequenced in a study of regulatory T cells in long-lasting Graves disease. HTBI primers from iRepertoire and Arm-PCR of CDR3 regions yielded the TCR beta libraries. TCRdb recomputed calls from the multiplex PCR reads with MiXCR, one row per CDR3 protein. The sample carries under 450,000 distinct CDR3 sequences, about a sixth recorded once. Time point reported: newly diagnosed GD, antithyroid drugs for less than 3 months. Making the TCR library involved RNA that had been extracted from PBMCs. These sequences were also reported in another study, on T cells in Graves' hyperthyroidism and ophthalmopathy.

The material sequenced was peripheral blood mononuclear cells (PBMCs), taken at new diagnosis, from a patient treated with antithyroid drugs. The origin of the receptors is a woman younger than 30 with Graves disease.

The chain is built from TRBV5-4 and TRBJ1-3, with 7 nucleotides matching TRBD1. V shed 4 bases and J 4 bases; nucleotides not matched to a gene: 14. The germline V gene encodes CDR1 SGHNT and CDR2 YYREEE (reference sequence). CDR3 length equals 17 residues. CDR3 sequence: CASSIEDRLGSGNTIYF. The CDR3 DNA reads TGTGCCAGCAGCATAGAGGACAGGCTGGGCTCCGGAAACACCATATATTTT.

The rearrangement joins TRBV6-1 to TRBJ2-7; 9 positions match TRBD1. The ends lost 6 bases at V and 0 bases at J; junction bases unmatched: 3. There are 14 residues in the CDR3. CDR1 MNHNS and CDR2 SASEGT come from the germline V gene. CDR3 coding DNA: TGTGCCAGCAGGGGACAGGGCCCCTCCTACGAGCAGTACTTC. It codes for CASRGQGPSYEQYF.

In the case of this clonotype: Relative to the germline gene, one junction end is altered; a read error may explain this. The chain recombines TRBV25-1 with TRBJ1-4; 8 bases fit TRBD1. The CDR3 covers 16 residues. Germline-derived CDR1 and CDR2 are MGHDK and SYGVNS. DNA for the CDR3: TGTGCCAGCAGCACCTCGGACAGGGCAACTAATGAAAAACTGGTTTTT. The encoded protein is CASSTSDRATNEKLVF.